The present entry profiles one T cell receptor (beta chain) with its context. The data derive from a study of blood T cell repertoires in COVID-19. Study at large: From the United States, Italy and Spain came samples of acute and convalescent COVID-19. PBMCs, B-cell-depleted T cells, or T cells provided the cDNA or gDNA that made up the material.

CDR1 and CDR2 from the germline V gene are MNHEY and SMNVEV (reference sequence). This CDR3 spans 18 amino acids. Unmatched junction bases numbered 17, after V lost 3 bases and J lost 9 bases. In the authors' workflow: How many nucleated cells were present was estimated from reference gene primer amplification. The assay was immunoSEQ multiplex PCR, and TCRdb's table has in-frame clones only and misses some. The DNA gave D and trimming, while V, J and clone size come from that table. The repertoire holds 150,000 to 200,000 clones, with around nine tenths as singletons. Sequences were obtained from peripheral blood. The sequence was collected from a young man with active or convalescent COVID-19. The chain links TRBV27 to TRBJ1-6; 7 nucleotides align to TRBD1. The CDR3 coding sequence is TGTGCCAGCAGTTTCGCGTTCGGCCAGGGGGTTTTAAGTTCACCCCTCCACTTT. Its protein is CASSFAFGQGVLSSPLHF.